These 2 T cell receptor beta chains were sequenced from one sample in a study of shared clonotypes between healthy human individuals. Profiled with immunoSEQ multiplex PCR; TCRdb holds only in-frame clones, not every one. The sample records more than 2 million clones, about 95% being singletons. Terminally differentiated effector memory CD45RA+ cells were excluded by CCR7 positive selection of CD45RO-negative cells. The sequenced sample was naive CD8+ T cells sorted from blood. All receptors come from a young man in good health.

A word on this clone: Other DNA sequences from this sample encode an identical CDR3 as well. This chain joins TRBV2 and TRBJ1-1; a possible D gene is TRBD1 (5 bases). There are 12 residues in the CDR3. Looked up from germline, CDR1 is SNHLY and CDR2 is FYNNEI. The ends were cut back, 3 bases at V and 5 bases at J, with 7 bases in the middle. Here the CDR3 reads CASSDRVTEAFF. CDR3 DNA: TGTGCCAGCAGTGACAGGGTAACTGAAGCTTTCTTT. The complete variable domain, with remaining parts taken from reference TRBV2 and TRBJ1-1, reads EPEVTQTPSHQVTQMGQEVILRCVPISNHLYFYWYRQILGQKVEFLVSFYNNEISEKSEIFDDQFSVERPDGSNFTLKIRSTKLEDSAMYFCASSDRVTEAFFGQGTRLTVV.

This clone was recorded a few times. V gene TRBV19 combines with J gene TRBJ1-1, with D hard to call. CDR3 size: 13 residues. V was trimmed by 5 bases and J by 5 bases, leaving 12 bases between them. The germline V gene has CDR1 LNHDA and CDR2 SQIVND (reference sequence). CDR3 sequence reads: CASSPLEGTEAFF. CDR3 coding DNA: TGTGCCAGTAGTCCCCTCGAAGGGACTGAAGCTTTCTTT.